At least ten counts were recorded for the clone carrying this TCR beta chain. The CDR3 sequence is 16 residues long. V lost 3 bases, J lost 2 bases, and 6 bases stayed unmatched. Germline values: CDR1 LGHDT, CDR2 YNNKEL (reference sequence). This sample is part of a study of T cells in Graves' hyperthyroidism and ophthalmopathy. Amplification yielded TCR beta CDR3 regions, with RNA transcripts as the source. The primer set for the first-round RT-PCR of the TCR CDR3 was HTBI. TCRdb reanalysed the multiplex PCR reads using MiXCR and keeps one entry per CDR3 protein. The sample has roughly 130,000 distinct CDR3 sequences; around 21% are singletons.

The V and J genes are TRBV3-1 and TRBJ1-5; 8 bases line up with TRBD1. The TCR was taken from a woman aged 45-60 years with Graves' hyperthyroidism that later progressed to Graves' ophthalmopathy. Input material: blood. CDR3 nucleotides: TGTGCCAGCAGCCAGAGGACAGGGCTGGGCAATCAGCCCCAGCATTTT. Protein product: CASSQRTGLGNQPQHF.